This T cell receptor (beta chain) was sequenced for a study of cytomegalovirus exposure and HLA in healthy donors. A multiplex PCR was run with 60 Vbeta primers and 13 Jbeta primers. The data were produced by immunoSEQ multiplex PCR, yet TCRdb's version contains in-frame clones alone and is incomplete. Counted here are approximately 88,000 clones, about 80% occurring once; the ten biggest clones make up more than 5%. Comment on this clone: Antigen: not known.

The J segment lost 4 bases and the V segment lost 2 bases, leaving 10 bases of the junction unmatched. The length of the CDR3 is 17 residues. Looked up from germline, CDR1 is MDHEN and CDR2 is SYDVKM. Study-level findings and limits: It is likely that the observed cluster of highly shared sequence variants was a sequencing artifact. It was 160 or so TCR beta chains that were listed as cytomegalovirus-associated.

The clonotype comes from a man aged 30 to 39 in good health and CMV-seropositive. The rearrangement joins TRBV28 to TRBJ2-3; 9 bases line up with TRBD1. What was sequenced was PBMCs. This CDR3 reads CASSLKYWTGEPDTQYF. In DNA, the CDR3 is TGTGCCAGCAGTTTAAAGTACTGGACAGGGGAGCCAGATACGCAGTATTTT. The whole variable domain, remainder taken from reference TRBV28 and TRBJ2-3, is DVKVTQSSRYLVKRTGEKVFLECVQDMDHENMFWYRQDPGLGLRLIYFSYDVKMKEKGDIPEGYSVSREKKERFSLILESASTNQTSMYLCASSLKYWTGEPDTQYFGPGTRLTVL.